Each of the 26 T cell receptor beta chains below was sequenced from the same sample in a study of control samples from healthy donors and cancer patients. The protocol was immunoSEQ multiplex PCR, while the TCRdb copy is restricted to in-frame clones and leaves out a portion. The data contain around 130,000 clones, more than 70% of them singletons. The sequencing sample was made of blood. The origin of the receptors is a man aged 50 or older in good health.

In its sample, this clone was seen once. The genes are TRBV15 and TRBJ2-3; D might be TRBD2 (6 bases). Germline CDR1 and CDR2: LNHNV and YYDKDF (reference sequence). CDR3 length: 15 residues. V was clipped by 1 base and J by 6 bases, with 14 bases between them. CDR3 DNA: TGTGCCACCAGCAGAGCGGGGACGGGGGACGATACGCAGTATTTT. Its protein is CATSRAGTGDDTQYF.

This clone was detected a few times. This chain joins TRBV5-4 and TRBJ2-7; 10 nucleotides line up with TRBD1. The V gene's germline CDR1 is SGHNT and CDR2 YYREEE (reference sequence). Trimming cost V 2 bases and J 3 bases; bases outside gene matches: 5. The CDR3 sequence is 15 residues long. This chain's CDR3 is CASSLRQGADYEQYF. In DNA, the CDR3 is TGTGCCAGCAGCTTACGACAGGGGGCTGACTACGAGCAGTACTTC.

This chain joins TRBV6-5 and TRBJ2-5; weak D call: TRBD1 (5 bases). CDR3 length equals 15 residues. CDR1 is MNHEY, CDR2 SVGAGI, per germline. Between the trimmed V and J ends, which lost 3 bases and 5 bases, there was a span of 16 bases. The DNA of the CDR3 is TGTGCCAGCAGTTATCGGCCAGGGTTCAGGGAGACCCAGTACTTC. Translation: CASSYRPGFRETQYF.

This clone was detected a few times. V gene TRBV6-2 or TRBV6-3 combines with J gene TRBJ2-5; the D call may be TRBD1 or TRBD2 (5 bases each). Trimming stripped 5 bases from V and 1 base from J, with 17 bases between. The CDR3 is 16 amino acids. CDR1 is MNHEY, CDR2 SVGEGT, per germline. CDR3: CASSLSGTPFQETQYF. The CDR3, as DNA: TGTGCCAGCAGTCTGTCCGGGACGCCATTCCAAGAGACCCAGTACTTC.

V and J are TRBV7-9 and TRBJ2-7, with unresolved D. Per the germline V gene, CDR1 is SEHNR and CDR2 is FQNEAQ (reference sequence). V gave up 0 bases and J gave up 1 base, with 10 bases separating them. The CDR3 runs 15 residues. The CDR3 spells CASSLAGSTSYEQYF. The DNA for the CDR3 is TGTGCCAGCAGCTTAGCCGGGTCTACGTCCTACGAGCAGTACTTC.

The genes are TRBV5-1 and TRBJ1-2; 8 bases map to TRBD1. This CDR3 has 14 residues. Per germline, CDR1 SGHRS and CDR2 YFSETQ. V trimming: 4 bases; J trimming: 5 bases; junction bases outside the gene matches: 7. CDR3 bases: TGCGCCAGCAGCCCGGACAGGGAAGTTTATGGCTACACCTTC. Translation gives CASSPDREVYGYTF.

The V and J genes are TRBV10-2 and TRBJ1-5, with 7 bases matching TRBD1. With V trimmed by 8 bases and J by 1 base, 5 bases remained unmatched. The CDR3 length is 14 residues. CDR1 and CDR2 (germline): WSHSY, SAAADI. CDR3 nucleotides: TGCGCCAGCGTGTTGACAGGGAGCAATCAGCCCCAGCATTTT. It is translated as CASVLTGSNQPQHF.

The V and J genes are TRBV10-3 and TRBJ2-3; TRBD2 matches 8 bases. Trimming took 4 bases from V and 2 from J; bases not matched to a gene: 11. CDR1 and CDR2 (germline): ENHRY, SYGVKD. The CDR3 spans 17 residues. The CDR3 sequence: CAISASIGRGATDTQYF. In DNA, the CDR3 is TGTGCCATCAGTGCCTCCATAGGGCGGGGGGCCACAGATACGCAGTATTTT.

This clone was seen just once. This chain uses TRBV7-2 with TRBJ1-5, with D maybe TRBD1 (5 bases). Trimming removed 1 base from V and 1 base from J, with 11 bases in between. The germline V gene has CDR1 SGHTA and CDR2 FQGNSA. The CDR3 length is 16 residues. This CDR3 is CASSLGGRASNQPQHF. Written as DNA, the CDR3 is TGTGCCAGCAGCTTAGGAGGCAGGGCGAGCAATCAGCCCCAGCATTTT.

V is TRBV27 and J is TRBJ2-3; no reliable D call. The CDR3 totals 16 residues. Germline V gene sequence: CDR1 MNHEY, CDR2 SMNVEV (reference sequence). V gave up 5 bases and J gave up 2 bases, with 17 bases separating them. The chain's CDR3 is CASSPYPDLYTDTQYF. The CDR3 nucleotides are TGTGCCAGCAGTCCTTACCCAGACTTGTACACAGATACGCAGTATTTT.

V and J are TRBV19 and TRBJ2-1; 10 bases map to TRBD1. Unmatched junction bases numbered 3, after V lost 5 bases and J lost 2 bases. Germline CDR1 is LNHDA and CDR2 is SQIVND (reference sequence). The CDR3 length is 15 residues. CDR3: CASSLTGGAYNEQFF. Here the CDR3 DNA reads TGTGCCAGTAGTCTGACAGGGGGCGCCTACAATGAGCAGTTCTTC. Drawing the rest from reference TRBV19 and TRBJ2-1, the complete variable domain is DGGITQSPKYLFRKEGQNVTLSCEQNLNHDAMYWYRQDPGQGLRLIYYSQIVNDFQKGDIAEGYSVSREKKESFPLTVTSAQKNPTAFYLCASSLTGGAYNEQFFGPGTRLTVL.

This sequence joins TRBV7-2 and TRBJ1-2; perhaps TRBD1 as D (5 bases). CDR3 length: 15 amino acids. V was trimmed by 4 bases and J by 0 bases, leaving 12 bases between them. Germline-derived CDR1 and CDR2 are SGHTA and FQGNSA. CDR3 in amino acids: CASSYPTVTNYGYTF. The CDR3 DNA is TGTGCCAGCAGCTATCCGACAGTGACTAACTATGGCTACACCTTC. The complete variable domain, with remaining parts taken from reference TRBV7-2 and TRBJ1-2, reads GAGVSQSPSNKVTEKGKDVELRCDPISGHTALYWYRQSLGQGLEFLIYFQGNSAPDKSGLPSDRFSAERTGGSVSTLTIQRTQQEDSAVYLCASSYPTVTNYGYTFGSGTRLTVV.

In this sample, this clone turned up once. V is TRBV5-1 and J is TRBJ1-6; 7 bases are shared with TRBD1. The ends lost 7 bases at V and 3 bases at J; junction bases unmatched: 10. Germline lookup yields CDR1 SGHRS and CDR2 YFSETQ. The CDR3 has 16 residues. CDR3 sequence reads: CASAGGGGVYNSPLHF. The DNA of the CDR3 is TGCGCCAGCGCCGGGGGAGGGGGCGTCTATAATTCACCCCTCCACTTT.

The V and J genes are TRBV19 and TRBJ2-7; D is unresolved. V was pared by 2 bases and J by 3 bases, with 11 bases between. The V gene's germline CDR1 is LNHDA and CDR2 SQIVND (reference sequence). The CDR3 spans 14 residues. Written as DNA, the CDR3 is TGTGCCAGTAGTATATTAGACGGCCACTACGAGCAGTACTTC. Residues: CASSILDGHYEQYF.

The rearrangement links TRBV7-2 to TRBJ2-3; D is perhaps TRBD2 (5 bases). With 2 bases removed from V and 2 bases from J, the gap between germline ends came to 8 bases. The CDR3 is made up of 14 amino acids. In germline, CDR1 is SGHTA, CDR2 FQGNSA. The CDR3 loop is CASSLPGNTDTQYF. Written as DNA, the CDR3 is TGTGCCAGCAGCTTACCGGGGAACACAGATACGCAGTATTTT.

This chain links TRBV4-1 with TRBJ1-1; 9 nucleotides agree with TRBD1. The germline gives CDR1 MGHRA, CDR2 YSYEKL. This CDR3 is built from 15 residues. The ends lost 3 bases at V and 4 bases at J; junction bases unmatched: 6. The CDR3: CASSHPGQGSTEAFF. The CDR3 DNA sequence: TGCGCCAGCAGCCATCCCGGACAGGGGAGCACTGAAGCTTTCTTT.

The chain uses TRBV6-6 and TRBJ2-1; D is undetermined. Germline V gene sequence: CDR1 MNHNY, CDR2 SVGAGI (reference sequence). The V end lost 5 bases, the J end lost 6 bases, and 8 bases lay between the germline ends. There are 12 residues in the CDR3. The CDR3 loop is CASSHPVNEQFF. In nucleotides, the CDR3 is TGTGCCAGCAGTCACCCTGTCAATGAGCAGTTCTTC.

V gene TRBV29-1 combines with J gene TRBJ1-3; possible D gene TRBD1, 5 bases. V was pared by 3 bases and J by 3 bases, with 15 bases between. Germline CDR1 reads SQVTM; CDR2 reads ANQGSEA. The CDR3 consists of 15 residues. CDR3 sequence (DNA): TGCAGCGTTGAGAGTGGGGCTGAGGGTGGAAACACCATATATTTT. The encoded protein is CSVESGAEGGNTIYF.

This chain uses TRBV6-4 with TRBJ2-1; 10 nucleotides align to TRBD2. The germline V gene has CDR1 MRHNA and CDR2 SNTAGT. The V segment lost 4 bases and the J segment 0 bases; nucleotides outside the gene matches: 9. CDR3 length: 18 amino acids. CDR3 amino acids: CASSAASGGPSSYNEQFF. DNA of the CDR3: TGTGCCAGCAGTGCGGCTAGCGGGGGCCCGAGCTCCTACAATGAGCAGTTCTTC.

The V call is TRBV2, the J call TRBJ1-1, with D unresolved. Germline assignment: CDR1 SNHLY and CDR2 FYNNEI. This CDR3 is built from 14 residues. Trimming cost V 3 bases and J 0 bases, with 8 bases left between them. CDR3 sequence reads: CASSEPSLNTEAFF. The CDR3 DNA sequence: TGTGCCAGCAGTGAGCCCTCTCTGAACACTGAAGCTTTCTTT. The full variable domain, in which reference TRBV2 and TRBJ1-1 provide the parts outside the CDR3, is EPEVTQTPSHQVTQMGQEVILRCVPISNHLYFYWYRQILGQKVEFLVSFYNNEISEKSEIFDDQFSVERPDGSNFTLKIRSTKLEDSAMYFCASSEPSLNTEAFFGQGTRLTVV.

V and J are TRBV27 and TRBJ1-1; D ambiguous. The CDR3 is 15 amino acids. Per the germline V gene, CDR1 is MNHEY and CDR2 is SMNVEV (reference sequence). Trimming took off 5 bases at V and 0 bases at J, with 13 bases between the two ends. In nucleotides, the CDR3 is TGTGCCAGCAGTGCAGTCGGAGACCTGAACACTGAAGCTTTCTTT. This codes for CASSAVGDLNTEAFF.

The rearrangement uses TRBV18 and TRBJ2-7, with D tentatively TRBD1 or TRBD2 (6 bases each). V lost 1 base, J lost 2 bases, and 15 bases lay in between. The CDR3 has 16 residues. The germline gives CDR1 KGHSH, CDR2 LQKENI. CDR3 nucleotides: TGTGCCAGCTCACCACGAGACAAAGGGGGGACCTACGAGCAGTACTTC. This codes for CASSPRDKGGTYEQYF. The full variable domain, completed using reference TRBV18 and TRBJ2-7, is NAGVMQNPRHLVRRRGQEARLRCSPMKGHSHVYWYRQLPEEGLKFMVYLQKENIIDESGMPKERFSAEFPKEGPSILRIQQVVRGDSAAYFCASSPRDKGGTYEQYFGPGTRLTVT.

The J gene is TRBJ1-1, the V gene TRBV25-1; 9 bases are a match to TRBD1. V was pared by 7 bases and J by 4 bases, with 4 bases of the junction left unmatched. The CDR3 spans 13 residues. Germline V gene data show CDR1 as MGHDK and CDR2 as SYGVNS. CDR3 coding DNA: TGTGCCAGCAACCAGGGACAGGGCACTGAAGCTTTCTTT. Translated, it gives CASNQGQGTEAFF.

The rearrangement links TRBV3-1 (or the pseudogene TRBV3-2) to TRBJ2-1; D might be TRBD2 (6 bases). The CDR3 extends over 14 amino acids. Per germline, CDR1 LGHDT and CDR2 YNNKEL (reference sequence). V lost 5 bases and J lost 3, with 11 bases in between. The CDR3 here is CASSRRDFYNEQFF. DNA of the CDR3: TGTGCCAGCAGCAGGAGGGATTTCTACAATGAGCAGTTCTTC.

V is TRBV4-1 and J is TRBJ2-3, with 8 bases matching TRBD2. V shed 2 bases, J shed 0 bases, and the junction held 10 bases outside the gene matches. Germline loops: CDR1 MGHRA, CDR2 YSYEKL. The CDR3 sequence is 18 residues long. The CDR3 reads CASSQPYIAGTSTDTQYF. CDR3 coding DNA: TGCGCCAGCAGCCAACCCTACATAGCGGGAACTAGCACAGATACGCAGTATTTT.

This clone showed up just once. The rearrangement joins TRBV5-5 to TRBJ2-7; D may be TRBD1 (6 bases). The CDR3 extends over 14 amino acids. Germline CDR1 reads SGHKS; CDR2 reads YYEKEE (reference sequence). V shed 1 base and J shed 4 bases, with 12 bases lying between them. CDR3 in amino acids: CASSLTGNRYEQYF. CDR3 in DNA: TGTGCCAGCAGCTTGACAGGGAATCGGTACGAGCAGTACTTC.